This T cell receptor beta chain was captured in a study of blood T cell repertoires in COVID-19. About the study: The United States, Italy and Spain were the sources of the acute and convalescent COVID-19 samples. From T cells, B-cell-depleted T cells, or PBMCs came the material, which was cDNA or gDNA.

Per the study methods: Quantification of nucleated cells was approximated via reference gene primer amplification. Repertoires were generated with immunoSEQ multiplex PCR, while TCRdb's copy carries only in-frame clones and drops some. The V and J calls and clone size are taken from that table; D and trimming were inferred from the DNA. The sample carries over 90,000 clones, approximately 84% recorded once. With 3 bases removed from V and 2 bases from J, the gap between germline ends came to 7 bases. CDR3 size: 13 residues. Germline V CDR1 and CDR2: MGHRA, YSYEKL. The TCR was taken from a man aged 80 or over with active or convalescent COVID-19. This rearrangement joins TRBV4-1 to TRBJ1-2; D is unclear. Sequencing was carried out using peripheral blood. Here the CDR3 reads CASSHTPNYGYTF. CDR3 nucleotide sequence: TGCGCCAGCAGCCATACACCGAACTATGGCTACACCTTC.